This T cell receptor (beta chain) was captured by sequencing in a study of blood T cell repertoires in COVID-19. Study overall: COVID-19 samples collected from the United States, Italy and Spain covered acute and convalescent phases. Nucleic acid was either cDNA or gDNA, and it came from T cells, B-cell-depleted T cells, or PBMCs.

The sample holds a few counts of this clone. This CDR3 region has 17 residues. J gave up 7 bases and V 0 bases, and 10 bases lay outside the gene matches. The germline V gene encodes CDR1 SGHRS and CDR2 YFSETQ. Authors' analysis steps: Researchers report that nucleated cell counts were estimated from reference gene primer amplification. TCRdb's copy holds only in-frame clones and misses some; the assay was immunoSEQ multiplex PCR. Clone size and V and J calls were adopted from that table, with D and trimming inferred from the DNA. The data contain some 64,000 clones, about four fifths of them singletons.

Sample: peripheral blood. The TCR sequence derives from a woman aged 55-70 years with acute or convalescent COVID-19. V gene TRBV5-1 combines with J gene TRBJ2-1, with 10 bases identical to TRBD1. DNA for the CDR3: TGCGCCAGCAGCTTGGGGTCCCCGGGACAGGGGTTGAATGAGCAGTTCTTC. Translating it yields CASSLGSPGQGLNEQFF.